This T cell receptor beta chain emerged from a study of T cell changes during pregnancy in multiple sclerosis. TCRdb keeps only in-frame clones here, not all; method: immunoSEQ multiplex PCR. Among tens of thousands of clones listed, about 92% were seen once. The trim removed 5 bases at V and 2 bases at J, leaving 5 bases unmatched. This CDR3 is built from 15 residues. Per the germline V gene, CDR1 is MNHEY and CDR2 is SMNVEV (reference sequence). The genes are TRBV27 and TRBJ2-2, with TRBD1 matching over 7 bases. The sequence was obtained from a female donor with multiple sclerosis, enrolled in a pregnancy study. This material consisted of peripheral blood, taken after pregnancy. The CDR3 reads CASSPRGLNTGELFF. In nucleotides, the CDR3 is TGTGCCAGCAGTCCAAGGGGGCTTAACACCGGGGAGCTGTTTTTT.